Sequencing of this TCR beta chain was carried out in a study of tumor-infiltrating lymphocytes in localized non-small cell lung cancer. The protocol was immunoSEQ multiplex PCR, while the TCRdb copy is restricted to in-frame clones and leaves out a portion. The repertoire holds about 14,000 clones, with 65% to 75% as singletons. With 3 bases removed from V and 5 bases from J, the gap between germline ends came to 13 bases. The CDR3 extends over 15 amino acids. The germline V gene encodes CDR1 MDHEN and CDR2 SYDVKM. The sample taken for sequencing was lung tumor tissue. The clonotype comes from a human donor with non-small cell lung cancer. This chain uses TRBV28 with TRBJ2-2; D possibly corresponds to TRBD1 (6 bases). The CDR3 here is CASSFLRGSTGELFF. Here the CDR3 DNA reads TGTGCCAGCAGTTTCCTAAGGGGGTCAACCGGGGAGCTGTTTTTT.